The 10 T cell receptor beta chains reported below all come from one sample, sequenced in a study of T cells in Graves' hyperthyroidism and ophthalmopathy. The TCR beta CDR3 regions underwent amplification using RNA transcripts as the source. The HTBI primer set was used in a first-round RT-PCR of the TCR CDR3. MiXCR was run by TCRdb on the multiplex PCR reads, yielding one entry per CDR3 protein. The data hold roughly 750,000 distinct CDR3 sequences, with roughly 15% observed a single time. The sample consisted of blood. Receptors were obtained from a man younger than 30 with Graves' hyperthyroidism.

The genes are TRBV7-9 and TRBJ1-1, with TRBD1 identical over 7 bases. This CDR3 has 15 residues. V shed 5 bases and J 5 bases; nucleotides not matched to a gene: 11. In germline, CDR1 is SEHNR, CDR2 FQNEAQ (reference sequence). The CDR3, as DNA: TGTGCCAGCAGCCGAACAGGGGCGGCCTGGACTGAAGCTTTCTTT. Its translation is CASSRTGAAWTEAFF.

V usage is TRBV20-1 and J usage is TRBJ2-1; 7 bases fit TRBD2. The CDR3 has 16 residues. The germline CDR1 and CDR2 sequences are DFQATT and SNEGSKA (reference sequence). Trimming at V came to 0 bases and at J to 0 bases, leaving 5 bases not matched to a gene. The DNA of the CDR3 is TGCAGTGCTAGAGATTGGCGGGAGAGCTCCTACAATGAGCAGTTCTTC. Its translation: CSARDWRESSYNEQFF.

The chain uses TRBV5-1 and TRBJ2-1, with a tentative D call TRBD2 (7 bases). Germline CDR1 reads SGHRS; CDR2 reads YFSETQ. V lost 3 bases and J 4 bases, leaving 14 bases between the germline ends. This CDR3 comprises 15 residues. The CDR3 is CASSWGPSGYNEQFF. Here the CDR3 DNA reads TGCGCCAGCAGCTGGGGGCCTAGCGGATACAATGAGCAGTTCTTC.

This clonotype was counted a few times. CDR3 in DNA: TGTGCCAGTAGTATGGTGACTAGCACAGATACGCAGTATTTT. Protein: CASSMVTSTDTQYF. The chain uses TRBV19 and TRBJ2-3; D is ambiguous. CDR1 is LNHDA and CDR2 is SQIVND in the germline V gene (reference sequence). CDR3 size: 14 residues. V was trimmed by 3 bases and J by 0 bases, leaving 7 bases between them.

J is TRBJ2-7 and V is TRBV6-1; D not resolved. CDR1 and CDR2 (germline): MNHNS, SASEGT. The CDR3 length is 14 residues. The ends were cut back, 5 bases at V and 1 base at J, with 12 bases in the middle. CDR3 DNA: TGTGCCAGCAGTCCCAATTATCGTTCCTACGAGCAGTACTTC. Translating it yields CASSPNYRSYEQYF.

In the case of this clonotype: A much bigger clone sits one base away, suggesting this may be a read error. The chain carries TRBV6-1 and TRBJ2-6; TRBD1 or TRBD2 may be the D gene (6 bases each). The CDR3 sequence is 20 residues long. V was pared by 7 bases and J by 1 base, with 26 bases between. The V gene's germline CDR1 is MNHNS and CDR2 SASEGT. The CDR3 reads CASMGGRGNLPYSGANVLTF. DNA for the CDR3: TGTGCCAGCATGGGGGGCAGGGGCAACCTTCCGTATTCTGGGGCCAACGTCCTGACTTTC.

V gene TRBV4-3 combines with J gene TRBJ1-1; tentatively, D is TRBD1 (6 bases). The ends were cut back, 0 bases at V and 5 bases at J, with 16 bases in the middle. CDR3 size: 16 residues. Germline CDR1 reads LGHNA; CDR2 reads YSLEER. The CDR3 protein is CASSQEFLAGETEAFF. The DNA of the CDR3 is TGCGCCAGCAGCCAAGAATTCTTGGCAGGGGAGACTGAAGCTTTCTTT.

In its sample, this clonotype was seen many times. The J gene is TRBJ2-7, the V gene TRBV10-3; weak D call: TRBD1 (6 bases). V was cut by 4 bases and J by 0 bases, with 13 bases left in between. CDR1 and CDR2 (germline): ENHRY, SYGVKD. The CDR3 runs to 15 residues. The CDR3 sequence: CAISGTGQTSYEQYF. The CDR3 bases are TGTGCCATCAGTGGGACTGGACAGACCTCCTACGAGCAGTACTTC.

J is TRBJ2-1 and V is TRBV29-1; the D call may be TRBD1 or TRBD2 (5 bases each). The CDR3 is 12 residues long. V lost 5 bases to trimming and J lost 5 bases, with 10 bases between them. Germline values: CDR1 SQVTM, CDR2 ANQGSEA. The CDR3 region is CSVRGANNEQFF. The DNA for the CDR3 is TGCAGCGTTAGAGGGGCGAACAATGAGCAGTTCTTC.

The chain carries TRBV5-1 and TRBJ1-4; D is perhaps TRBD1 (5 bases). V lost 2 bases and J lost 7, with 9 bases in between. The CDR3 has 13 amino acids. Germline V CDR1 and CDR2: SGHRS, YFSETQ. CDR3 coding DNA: TGCGCCAGCAGCTTTGGGGCAGGTGAAAAACTGTTTTTT. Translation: CASSFGAGEKLFF.